This paragraph reports one T cell receptor beta chain. Its specific antigen is unknown. Base qualities were left out, and no much larger clone turns up one base away. The time point tag for this specimen amounts to: pretreatment peripheral blood. A total of 25 to 35 patients with locally advanced or metastatic urothelial carcinoma, treated at Memorial Sloan Kettering on a trial protocol, made up the cohort. Peripheral blood mononuclear cells were collected pretreatment and during treatment, at between 1 and 8 total time points per patient. The Qiagen DNeasy Blood extraction kit was used to purify genomic DNA from total PBMCs and tumor samples. PBMCs were collected pretreatment and during treatment, and were isolated and stored as previously described. This entry comes from a study of PD-L1 blockade in urothelial cancer (dated by TCRdb to the late 2010s). Looking at the study overall: Therapy was started in about 2014 for all patients, and atezolizumab 1,200 mg was administered intravenously every 3 weeks. About 90% of the roughly 30 patients were males with bladder-origin urothelial cancer, and 18 of 29 reported a prior smoking history. An ECOG performance status of 0 or 1 was recorded for the patients, and 0 to 3 prior chemotherapy regimens had been received by the patients. Blood samples were analyzed at 3 weeks after treatment start (second dose) and at 6 weeks after treatment start. Blood samples yielded a median of around 150,000 T cells and more than 80,000 unique TCRs, with median clonality around 0.083. The study was an exploratory multi-omic analysis of somatic, immune and clinical correlates of response to PD-L1 blockade with atezolizumab in urothelial cancer. TCR sequencing covered pretreatment tumor samples and matched, serially collected peripheral blood taken before and after atezolizumab treatment. Durable clinical benefit meant progression-free survival longer than 6 months, and TCR features were also tested against progression-free and overall survival. Whole exome sequencing and RNA sequencing of pretreatment tumors were performed alongside TCR sequencing in the same patients. Some ten patients reached durable clinical benefit, while 20 patients did not. Under 30 patients had pretreatment blood TCR-seq, about 25 had at least one posttreatment blood collection, and about 25 had tumor TCR-seq.

The germline V gene specifies MDHEN as CDR1 and SYDVKM as CDR2. The CDR3 measures 13 amino acids from cysteine to phenylalanine. Only the CDR3 region is kept as DNA, spanning 39 bases read in frame from base 1. Deletion took 5 bases off V and 6 bases off J, with a span of 10 bases between the germline ends. Each PCR received spiked-in synthetic TCR analog templates so that absolute template abundance could be estimated from read counts. Using the immunoSEQ assay, TCRbeta CDR3 regions were amplified from genomic DNA with bias-controlled V and J gene primers. Rearranged TCRbeta segments were sequenced at approximately 20X coverage. The paper's processing steps were these. Clustering was used to correct sequencing errors, and CDR3s were annotated against IMGT to assign V, D and J genes. Out-of-frame and stop-codon sequences were excluded, and only productive TCRbeta rearrangements were used in downstream analyses. To compute clonality, Shannon entropy was normalized by the log of the number of unique productive sequences and then subtracted from one. Fisher's exact test with Benjamini-Hochberg correction, using a cutoff of adjusted p below 0.01, was how clones that differed between time points or between blood and tumor were identified. What TCRdb holds here is the immuneACCESS table cut down to in-frame rearrangements. Part of the clones is not present; checked against another copy, under half of the missing clones reflect an unresolved V gene, and the others are unexplained. V and J calls plus clone size are reproduced from that table; the DNA served to infer D and trimming. This sample is represented by 32,000 or so clones; roughly 84% of them were singletons. The ten top clones hold roughly 14% of the sample.

Here is what the overall study found, with its caveats: Improved progression-free and overall survival was associated with having pretreatment peripheral blood TCR clonality below the median. Small sample size (n of about 29) and many exploratory analyses mean the results are intended to be hypothesis-generating. Among patients with durable benefit, tumor-associated TCR clones showed greater expansion in peripheral blood 3 weeks after treatment started (n ≈ 20, p = 0.022).

This sequence uses TRBV28 and TRBJ1-4; no D segment can be confidently identified. This clonotype was sampled from a man in his 60s with urothelial cancer. The source material was PBMCs, sampled around atezolizumab (anti-PD-L1) treatment. The CDR3 amino acid sequence is: CASSEGRDEKLFF. The sequence in DNA is TGTGCCAGCAGTGAGGGTAGGGATGAAAAACTGTTTTTT.